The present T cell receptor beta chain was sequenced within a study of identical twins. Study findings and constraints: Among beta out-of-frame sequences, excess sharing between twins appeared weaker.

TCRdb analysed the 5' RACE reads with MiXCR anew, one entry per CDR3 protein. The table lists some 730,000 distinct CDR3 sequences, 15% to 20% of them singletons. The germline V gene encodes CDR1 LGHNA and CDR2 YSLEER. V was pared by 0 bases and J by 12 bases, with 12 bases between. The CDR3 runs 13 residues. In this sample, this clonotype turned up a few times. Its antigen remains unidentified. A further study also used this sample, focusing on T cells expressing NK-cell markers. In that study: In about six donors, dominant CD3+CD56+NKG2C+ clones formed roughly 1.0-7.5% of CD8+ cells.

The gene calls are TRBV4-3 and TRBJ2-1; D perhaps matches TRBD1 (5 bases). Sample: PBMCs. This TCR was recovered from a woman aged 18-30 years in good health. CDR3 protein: CASSQDRAKGQFF. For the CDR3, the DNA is TGCGCCAGCAGCCAAGACAGGGCCAAGGGGCAGTTCTTC.